A selection of T cell receptor beta chains follows, all from one sample in a study of blood T cell repertoires in COVID-19. Clones were sequenced by immunoSEQ multiplex PCR, and TCRdb holds only the in-frame ones, with some missing. This sample has around 140,000 clones; approximately 81% occur once, and the top ten carry about 7.5%. Sample: peripheral blood. Every receptor here comes from a human donor in a cohort sampled during active COVID-19. CDR3s include the opening cysteine and the closing phenylalanine or tryptophan. Clone size is shown for a subset of rows, as once, few, many or a class of expanded clone.

v_call	clone_size	cdr3_aa
TRBV3-1/TRBV3-2	NA	CASSQTRYEQYF
TRBV27	NA	CASSPSLWDRGMLGLYNEQFF
TRBV7-2	NA	CASSNYRGQGQPQHF
TRBV19	NA	CASTTGRASGELFF
TRBV9	NA	CASSATGTSNFEQFF
TRBV19	NA	CASSNPGGNYEQYF
TRBV15	NA	CATSRDPGTGGIIVSTEAFF
TRBV15	NA	CATSRVSSGSGETQYF
TRBV4-2	NA	CASSQEAGTYEQYF
TRBV21-1	once	CARLGQYQETQYF
TRBV27	NA	CASSPWATGEFNEQYF
TRBV28	NA	CASSFGGSYEQYF
TRBV7-3	NA	CASSSGLARTDTQYF
TRBV7-2	few	CASSQPDRGATYNSPLHF
TRBV6-6	NA	CASSYRKTGSSYEQYF
TRBV27	NA	CASSPLGLGGSGNTIYF
TRBV7-9	NA	CASSLGEGLDSNQPQHF
TRBV18	NA	CASSRGLARSTDTQYF
TRBV19	NA	CATRQRLDTIYF
TRBV5-1	NA	CASRHRGDTDTQYF
TRBV4-3	few	CASSPTGTSGRDEQFF
TRBV28	once	CASSSGTDNYGYTF